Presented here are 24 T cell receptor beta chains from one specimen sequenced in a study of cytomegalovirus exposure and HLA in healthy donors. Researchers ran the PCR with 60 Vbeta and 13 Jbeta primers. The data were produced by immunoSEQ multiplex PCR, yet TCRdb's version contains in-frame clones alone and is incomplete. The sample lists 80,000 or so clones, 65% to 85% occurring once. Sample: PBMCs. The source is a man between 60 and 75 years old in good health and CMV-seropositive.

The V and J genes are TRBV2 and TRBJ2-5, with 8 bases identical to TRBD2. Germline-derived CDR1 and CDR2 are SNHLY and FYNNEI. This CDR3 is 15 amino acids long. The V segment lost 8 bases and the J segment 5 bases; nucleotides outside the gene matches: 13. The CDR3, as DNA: TGTGCCAGCGGGTGGAGCGGGAGCGTCGGGGAGACCCAGTACTTC. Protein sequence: CASGWSGSVGETQYF.

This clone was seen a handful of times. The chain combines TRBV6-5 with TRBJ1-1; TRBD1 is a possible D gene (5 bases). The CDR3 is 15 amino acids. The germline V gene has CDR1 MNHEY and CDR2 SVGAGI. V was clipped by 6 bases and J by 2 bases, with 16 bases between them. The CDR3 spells CASSPEAGFNTEAFF. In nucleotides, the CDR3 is TGTGCCAGCAGCCCCGAGGCAGGGTTTAACACTGAAGCTTTCTTT.

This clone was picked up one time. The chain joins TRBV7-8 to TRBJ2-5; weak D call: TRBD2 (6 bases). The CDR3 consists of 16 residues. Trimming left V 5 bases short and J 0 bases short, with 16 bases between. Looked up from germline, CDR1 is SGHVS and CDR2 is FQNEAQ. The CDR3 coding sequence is TGTGCCAGCAGCCCCCGAGCGGGCCCGTACCAAGAGACCCAGTACTTC. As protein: CASSPRAGPYQETQYF. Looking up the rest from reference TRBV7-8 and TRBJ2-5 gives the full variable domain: GAGVSQSPRYKVAKRGQDVALRCDPISGHVSLFWYQQALGQGPEFLTYFQNEAQLDKSGLPSDRFFAERPEGSVSTLKIQRTQQEDSAVYLCASSPRAGPYQETQYFGPGTRLLVL.

The CDR3 here is CASSQRGQGGYEQYF. Here the CDR3 DNA reads TGTGCCAGCAGCCAGCGGGGACAGGGGGGCTACGAGCAGTACTTC. V and J are TRBV6-6 and TRBJ2-5, with 11 bases lining up with TRBD1. Matching the DNA end better, TRBJ2-7 makes the J call doubtful. The CDR3 covers 15 residues. The germline gives CDR1 MNHNY, CDR2 SVGAGI (reference sequence).

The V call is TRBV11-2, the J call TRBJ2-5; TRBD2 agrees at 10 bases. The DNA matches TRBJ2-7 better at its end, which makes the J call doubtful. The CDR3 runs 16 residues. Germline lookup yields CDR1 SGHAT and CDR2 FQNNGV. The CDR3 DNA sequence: TGTGCCAGCAGAAATCGCGTAGCGGGGGGCGCCTACGAGCAGTACTTC. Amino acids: CASRNRVAGGAYEQYF.

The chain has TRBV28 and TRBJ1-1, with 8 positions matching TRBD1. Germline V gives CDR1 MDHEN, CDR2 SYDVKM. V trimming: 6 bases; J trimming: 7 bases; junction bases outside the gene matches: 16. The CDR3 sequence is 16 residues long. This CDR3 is CASRTPHQGAFGEAFF. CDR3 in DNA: TGTGCCAGCAGGACTCCCCACCAGGGGGCTTTTGGTGAAGCTTTCTTT.

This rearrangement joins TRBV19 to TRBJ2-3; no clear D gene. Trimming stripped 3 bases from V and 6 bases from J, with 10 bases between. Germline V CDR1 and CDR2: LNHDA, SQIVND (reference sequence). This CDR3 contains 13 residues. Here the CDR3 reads CASSIGTADTQYF. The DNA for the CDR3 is TGTGCCAGTAGTATTGGTACCGCGGATACGCAGTATTTT.

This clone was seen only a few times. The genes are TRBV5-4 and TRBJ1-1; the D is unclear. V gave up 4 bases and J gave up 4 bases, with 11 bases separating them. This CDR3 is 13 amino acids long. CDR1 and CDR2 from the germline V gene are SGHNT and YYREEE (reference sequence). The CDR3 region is CASSGRSPTEAFF. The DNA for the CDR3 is TGTGCCAGCAGCGGTAGAAGTCCCACTGAAGCTTTCTTT.

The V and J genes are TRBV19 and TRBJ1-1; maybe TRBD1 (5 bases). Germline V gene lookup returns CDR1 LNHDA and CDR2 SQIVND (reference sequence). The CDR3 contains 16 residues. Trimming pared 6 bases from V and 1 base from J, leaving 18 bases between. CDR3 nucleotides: TGTGCCAGTAGACGAATTCAGGGATCCGCGAACACTGAAGCTTTCTTT. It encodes CASRRIQGSANTEAFF.

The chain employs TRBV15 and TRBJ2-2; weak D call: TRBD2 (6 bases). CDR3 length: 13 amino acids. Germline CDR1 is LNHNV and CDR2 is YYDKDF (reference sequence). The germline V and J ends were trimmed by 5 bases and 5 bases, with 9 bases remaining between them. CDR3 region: CATSLGGTGELFF. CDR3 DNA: TGTGCCACCAGCCTGGGGGGTACCGGGGAGCTGTTTTTT.

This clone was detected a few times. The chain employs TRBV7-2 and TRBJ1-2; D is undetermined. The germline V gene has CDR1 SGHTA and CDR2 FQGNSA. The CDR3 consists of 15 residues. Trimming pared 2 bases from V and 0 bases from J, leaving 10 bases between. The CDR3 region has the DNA TGTGCCAGCAGCTTATACCAGGTTGCTAACTATGGCTACACCTTC. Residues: CASSLYQVANYGYTF.

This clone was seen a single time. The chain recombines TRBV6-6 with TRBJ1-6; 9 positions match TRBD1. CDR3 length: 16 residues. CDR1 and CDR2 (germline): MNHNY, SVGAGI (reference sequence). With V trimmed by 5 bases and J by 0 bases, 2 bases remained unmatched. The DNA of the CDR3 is TGTGCCAGCAGTCCGGGACAGGGCTCCTATAATTCACCCCTCCACTTT. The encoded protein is CASSPGQGSYNSPLHF.

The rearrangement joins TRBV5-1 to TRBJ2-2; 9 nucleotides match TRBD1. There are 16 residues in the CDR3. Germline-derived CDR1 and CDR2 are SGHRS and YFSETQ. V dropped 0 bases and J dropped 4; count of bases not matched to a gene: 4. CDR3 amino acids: CASSLAGQGGTGELFF. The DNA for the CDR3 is TGCGCCAGCAGCTTGGCGGGACAGGGAGGCACCGGGGAGCTGTTTTTT.

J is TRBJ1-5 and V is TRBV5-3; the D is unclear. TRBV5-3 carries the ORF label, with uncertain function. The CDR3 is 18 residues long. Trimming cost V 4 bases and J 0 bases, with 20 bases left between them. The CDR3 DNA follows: TGTGCCAGAAGCCCGCGTTACAGTCTTATCCCTAGCAATCAGCCCCAGCATTTT. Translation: CARSPRYSLIPSNQPQHF.

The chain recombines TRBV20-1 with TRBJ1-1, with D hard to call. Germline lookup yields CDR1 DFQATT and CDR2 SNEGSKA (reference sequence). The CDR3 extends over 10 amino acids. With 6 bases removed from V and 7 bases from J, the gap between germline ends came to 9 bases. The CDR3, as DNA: TGCAGTGCCGGTTTCTATGAAGCTTTCTTT. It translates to CSAGFYEAFF.

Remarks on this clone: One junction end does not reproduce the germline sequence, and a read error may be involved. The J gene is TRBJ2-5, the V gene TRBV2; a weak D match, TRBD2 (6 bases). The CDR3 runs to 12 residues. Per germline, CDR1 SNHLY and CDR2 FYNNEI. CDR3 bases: TGTGCCAGCCCCGTAGGCGGCGCGGGATTGAACTTC. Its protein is CASPVGGAGLNF.

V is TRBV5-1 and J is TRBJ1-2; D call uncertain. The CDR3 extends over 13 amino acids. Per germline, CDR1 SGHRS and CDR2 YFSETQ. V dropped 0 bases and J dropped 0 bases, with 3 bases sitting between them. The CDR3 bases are TGCGCCAGCAGCTTGGTCACTAACTATGGCTACACCTTC. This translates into CASSLVTNYGYTF.

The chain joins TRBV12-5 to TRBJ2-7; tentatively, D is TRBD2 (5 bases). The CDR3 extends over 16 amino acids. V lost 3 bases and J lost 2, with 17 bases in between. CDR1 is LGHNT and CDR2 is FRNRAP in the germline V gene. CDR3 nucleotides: TGTGCTAGTGGTTTCGCCGCGGGCCCCAACCCCTACGAGCAGTACTTC. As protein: CASGFAAGPNPYEQYF. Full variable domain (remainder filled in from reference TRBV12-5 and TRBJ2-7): DARVTQTPRHKVTEMGQEVTMRCQPILGHNTVFWYRQTMMQGLELLAYFRNRAPLDDSGMPKDRFSAEMPDATLATLKIQPSEPRDSAVYFCASGFAAGPNPYEQYFGPGTRLTVT.

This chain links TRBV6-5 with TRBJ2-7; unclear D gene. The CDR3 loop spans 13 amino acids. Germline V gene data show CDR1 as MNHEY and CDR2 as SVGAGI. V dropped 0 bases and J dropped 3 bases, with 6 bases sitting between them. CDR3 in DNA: TGTGCCAGCAGTTACTCGACAAGCTACGAGCAGTACTTC. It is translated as CASSYSTSYEQYF.

The CDR3 bases are TGCGCCAGCAGCCAAGATGACTCTTATCGACAGGGGCGCAGGAACACCATATATTTT. Translation: CASSQDDSYRQGRRNTIYF. The chain recombines TRBV4-1 with TRBJ1-3, with 8 bases identical to TRBD1. The V gene's germline CDR1 is MGHRA and CDR2 YSYEKL. V lost 0 bases and J lost 7; bases outside the gene matches: 17. This CDR3 is built from 19 residues.

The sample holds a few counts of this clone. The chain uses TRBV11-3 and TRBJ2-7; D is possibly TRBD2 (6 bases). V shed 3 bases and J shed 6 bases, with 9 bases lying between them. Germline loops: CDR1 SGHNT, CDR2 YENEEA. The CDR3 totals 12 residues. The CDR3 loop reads CASSFLGGEQYF. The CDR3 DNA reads TGTGCCAGCAGCTTCTTGGGGGGCGAGCAGTACTTC.

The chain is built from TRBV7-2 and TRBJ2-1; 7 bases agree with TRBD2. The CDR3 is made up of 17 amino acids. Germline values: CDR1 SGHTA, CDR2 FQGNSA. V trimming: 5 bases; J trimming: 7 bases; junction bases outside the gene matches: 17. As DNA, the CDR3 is TGTGCCAGCAGCCCCCTCTACGGACTAGGCACGCGGAATGAGCAGTTCTTC. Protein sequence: CASSPLYGLGTRNEQFF.

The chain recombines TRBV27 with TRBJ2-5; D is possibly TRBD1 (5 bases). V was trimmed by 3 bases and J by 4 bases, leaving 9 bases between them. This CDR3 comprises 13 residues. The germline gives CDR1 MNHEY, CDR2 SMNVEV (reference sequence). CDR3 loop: CASSFVGRETQYF. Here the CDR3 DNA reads TGTGCCAGCAGTTTCGTGGGGCGAGAGACCCAGTACTTC.

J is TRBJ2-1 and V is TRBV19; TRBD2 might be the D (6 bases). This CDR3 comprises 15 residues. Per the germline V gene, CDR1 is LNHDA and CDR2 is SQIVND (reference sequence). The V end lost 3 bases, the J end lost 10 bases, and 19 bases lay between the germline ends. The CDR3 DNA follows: TGTGCCAGTAGTATCCGACGGGGGAACCTCGGAGAGCAGTTCTTC. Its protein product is CASSIRRGNLGEQFF.